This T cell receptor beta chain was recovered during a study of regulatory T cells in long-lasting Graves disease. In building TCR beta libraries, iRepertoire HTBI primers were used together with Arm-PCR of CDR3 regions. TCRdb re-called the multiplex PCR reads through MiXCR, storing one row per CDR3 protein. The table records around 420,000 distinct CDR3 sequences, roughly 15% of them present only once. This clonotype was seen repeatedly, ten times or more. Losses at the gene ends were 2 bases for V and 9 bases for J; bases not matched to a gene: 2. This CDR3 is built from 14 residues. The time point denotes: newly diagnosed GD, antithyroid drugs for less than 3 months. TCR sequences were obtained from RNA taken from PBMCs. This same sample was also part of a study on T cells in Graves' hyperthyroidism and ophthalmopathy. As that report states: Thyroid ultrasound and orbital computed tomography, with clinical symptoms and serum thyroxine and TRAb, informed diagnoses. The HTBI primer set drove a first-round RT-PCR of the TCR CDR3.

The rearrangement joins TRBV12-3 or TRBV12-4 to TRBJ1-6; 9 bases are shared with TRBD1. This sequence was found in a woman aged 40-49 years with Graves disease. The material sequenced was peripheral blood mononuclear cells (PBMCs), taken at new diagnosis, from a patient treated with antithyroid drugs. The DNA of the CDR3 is TGTGCCAGCAGTTTAATGACAGGGGGTTCACCCCTCCACTTT. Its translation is CASSLMTGGSPLHF.